This passage covers 12 T cell receptor beta chains from one sample sequenced in a study of blood T cell repertoires in COVID-19. Data came from immunoSEQ multiplex PCR; TCRdb stores just in-frame clones and leaves some out. The sample shows nearly 400,000 clones, about nine tenths of them seen only once. The specimen sequenced was PBMCs or T cells enriched from blood (not recorded which). The receptors derive from a woman younger than 45 who had recovered from COVID-19.

The chain recombines TRBV9 with TRBJ2-4; 7 nucleotides align to TRBD2. Unmatched junction bases numbered 6, after V lost 3 bases and J lost 6 bases. The germline CDR1 and CDR2 sequences are SGDLS and YYNGEE. CDR3 length: 14 residues. CDR3 sequence (DNA): TGTGCCAGCAGCGATAGTGGCGGGGGAAACATTCAGTACTTC. This encodes CASSDSGGGNIQYF.

This chain uses TRBV29-1 with TRBJ2-1; D is undetermined. Germline CDR1 SQVTM, CDR2 ANQGSEA. Trimming cost V 4 bases and J 7 bases, with 8 bases left between them. The CDR3 is 11 residues long. The CDR3 reads CSVVRWNEQFF. The CDR3 DNA follows: TGCAGCGTTGTCAGGTGGAATGAGCAGTTCTTC.

The V call is TRBV30, the J call TRBJ1-4; 9 nucleotides align to TRBD1. Germline CDR1 reads GTSNPN; CDR2 reads SVGIG (reference sequence). After removal of 4 bases from V and 5 bases from J, the junction contained 8 bases not matched to a gene. This CDR3 contains 15 residues. The CDR3 loop is CAWKITGTGNEKLFF. The CDR3 DNA sequence: TGTGCCTGGAAAATTACCGGGACAGGGAATGAAAAACTGTTTTTT.

The chain carries TRBV5-4 and TRBJ2-5; D is unclear. Trimming cost V 3 bases and J 5 bases, with 8 bases left between them. In germline, CDR1 is SGHNT, CDR2 YYREEE (reference sequence). The CDR3 runs 12 residues. The CDR3 DNA follows: TGTGCCAGCAGCTACACGGAGGAGACCCAGTACTTC. Amino acids: CASSYTEETQYF. Complete variable domain (other parts from reference TRBV5-4 and TRBJ2-5): ETGVTQSPTHLIKTRGQQVTLRCSSQSGHNTVSWYQQALGQGPQFIFQYYREEENGRGNFPPRFSGLQFPNYSSELNVNALELDDSALYLCASSYTEETQYFGPGTRLLVL.

The chain employs TRBV9 and TRBJ2-1; 9 bases map to TRBD1. The germline V gene has CDR1 SGDLS and CDR2 YYNGEE. J lost 4 bases, V lost 7 bases, and 6 bases had no gene match. The CDR3 extends over 14 amino acids. The DNA for the CDR3 is TGTGCCAGCGGCACCGGGACAGGGTACAATGAGCAGTTCTTC. Protein: CASGTGTGYNEQFF.

The chain uses TRBV19 and TRBJ2-1; D gene unclear. The V and J ends lost 7 bases and 4 bases respectively, with 8 bases between them. The germline CDR1 and CDR2 sequences are LNHDA and SQIVND (reference sequence). This CDR3 contains 12 residues. The CDR3 region has the DNA TGTGCCAGTAACGGTCTATACAATGAGCAGTTCTTC. Protein sequence: CASNGLYNEQFF.

Only one count was recorded for this clone. The chain uses TRBV15 and TRBJ2-2, with D hard to call. CDR3 length: 14 amino acids. Germline-derived CDR1 and CDR2 are LNHNV and YYDKDF (reference sequence). V shed 0 bases and J shed 5 bases, with 7 bases lying between them. DNA of the CDR3: TGTGCCACCAGCAGAGAGGCTTGGACCGGGGAGCTGTTTTTT. It codes for CATSREAWTGELFF.

The gene calls are TRBV20-1 and TRBJ2-1; 11 positions agree with TRBD2. The V gene's germline CDR1 is DFQATT and CDR2 SNEGSKA (reference sequence). The CDR3 totals 17 residues. V shed 3 bases and J 6 bases; nucleotides not matched to a gene: 13. Here the CDR3 DNA reads TGCAGTGCTAGTTCCCCCGGGACTAGCGGATACTTCAATGAGCAGTTCTTC. This sequence encodes CSASSPGTSGYFNEQFF.

This chain uses TRBV9 with TRBJ1-1; 9 nucleotides align to TRBD1. Germline CDR1 and CDR2: SGDLS and YYNGEE. The length of the CDR3 is 18 residues. V trimming: 0 bases; J trimming: 5 bases; junction bases outside the gene matches: 14. This CDR3 is CASSVGLGGQGGHTEAFF. CDR3 nucleotides: TGTGCCAGCAGCGTAGGTCTTGGGGGACAGGGTGGCCATACTGAAGCTTTCTTT.

This clone was recorded a few times. The chain carries TRBV7-6 and TRBJ2-7, with a weak D call TRBD2 (5 bases). CDR3 length: 13 residues. Germline CDR1 SGHVS, CDR2 FNYEAQ. V was trimmed by 1 base and J by 9 bases, leaving 13 bases between them. The CDR3 sequence: CASSLEGVARQYF. The DNA of the CDR3 is TGTGCCAGCAGCTTAGAGGGAGTGGCGCGGCAGTACTTC.

This chain connects TRBV5-1 to TRBJ1-2; a possible D gene is TRBD1 (5 bases). V dropped 1 base and J dropped 0 bases, with 7 bases sitting between them. The CDR3 length is 14 residues. Germline assignment: CDR1 SGHRS and CDR2 YFSETQ. The CDR3 DNA follows: TGCGCCAGCAGCTTGCAGGGTCCTAACTATGGCTACACCTTC. This encodes CASSLQGPNYGYTF.

The chain joins TRBV24-1 to TRBJ1-2; D uncertain. The ends were cut back, 7 bases at V and 1 base at J, with 6 bases in the middle. The CDR3 consists of 12 residues. In germline, CDR1 is KGHDR, CDR2 SFDVKD. Here the CDR3 reads CATSDFNYGYTF. In DNA form, the CDR3 reads TGTGCCACCAGCGACTTTAACTATGGCTACACCTTC.